Below, 30 T cell receptor beta chains from the same sample are listed, as sequenced in a study of a mutant IDH1 vaccine in newly diagnosed glioma. Noted time point: week 35, safety follow-up. The vaccine gave 300 ug of a 20-mer mutant IDH1 peptide subcutaneously per dose. Their target antigens are unknown. Method: immunoSEQ multiplex PCR; TCRdb's copy keeps in-frame clones and lacks some. This table holds tens of thousands of clones, 84% found once. The specimen comprised PBMCs, sampled from a glioma patient whose treatment included an IDH1 peptide vaccine. The receptors were gathered from a woman aged 18-29 years with glioma.

The rearrangement uses TRBV5-1 and TRBJ2-7, with TRBD1 matching over 8 bases. This CDR3 region has 13 residues. Germline CDR1 SGHRS, CDR2 YFSETQ. The junction had 3 bases not matched to a gene; V was cut back by 5 bases and J by 2 bases. The CDR3 is CASRGTGTYEQYF. DNA for the CDR3: TGCGCCAGCAGGGGGACAGGAACCTACGAGCAGTACTTC.

This sequence joins TRBV15 and TRBJ2-1; 9 positions agree with TRBD2. Germline assignment: CDR1 LNHNV and CDR2 YYDKDF (reference sequence). Germline trimming cut 0 bases from V and 0 bases from J; bases unmatched to any gene: 15. The CDR3 consists of 21 residues. CDR3 amino acids: CATSREYGASGVSFSYNEQFF. The CDR3 nucleotides are TGTGCCACCAGCAGAGAATATGGGGCTAGCGGGGTCTCCTTCTCCTACAATGAGCAGTTCTTC. The full variable domain, rest sourced from reference TRBV15 and TRBJ2-1, is DAMVIQNPRYQVTQFGKPVTLSCSQTLNHNVMYWYQQKSSQAPKLLFHYYDKDFNNEADTPDNFQSRRPNTSFCFLDIRSPGLGDTAMYLCATSREYGASGVSFSYNEQFFGPGTRLTVL.

CDR3 in DNA: TGTGCCAGCAGCGTAACCCCCGGAGTGGCCGGAGATACGCAGTATTTT. It is translated as CASSVTPGVAGDTQYF. V and J are TRBV9 and TRBJ2-3; D not certain. This CDR3 has 16 residues. Trimming took off 1 base at V and 5 bases at J, with 17 bases between the two ends. Germline V gives CDR1 SGDLS, CDR2 YYNGEE. Full variable domain (outside the CDR3, taken from reference TRBV9 and TRBJ2-3): DSGVTQTPKHLITATGQRVTLRCSPRSGDLSVYWYQQSLDQGLQFLIQYYNGEERAKGNILERFSAQQFPDLHSELNLSSLELGDSALYFCASSVTPGVAGDTQYFGPGTRLTVL.

The chain carries TRBV6-6 and TRBJ2-7; the match to TRBD2 covers 10 bases. Trimming at V came to 4 bases and at J to 7 bases, leaving 7 bases not matched to a gene. CDR1 and CDR2 (germline): MNHNY, SVGAGI (reference sequence). The CDR3 has 14 residues. The CDR3 loop reads CASSFIAGGGEQYF. CDR3 bases: TGTGCCAGCAGTTTCATAGCGGGAGGTGGGGAGCAGTACTTC.

The chain joins TRBV7-6 to TRBJ2-2; 7 nucleotides line up with TRBD1. This CDR3 has 18 residues. The V and J ends lost 1 base and 0 bases, in that order; junction bases with no gene match: 8. The germline V gene has CDR1 SGHVS and CDR2 FNYEAQ. Written as DNA, the CDR3 is TGTGCCAGCAGCTTAGTCCCCCTGGACAGGACGAACACCGGGGAGCTGTTTTTT. Protein sequence: CASSLVPLDRTNTGELFF.

V and J are TRBV7-9 and TRBJ2-2; TRBD1 matches 12 bases. The CDR3 length is 15 residues. CDR1 and CDR2 from the germline V gene are SEHNR and FQNEAQ (reference sequence). The V gene end was trimmed by 4 bases and the J gene end by 6 bases; junction bases not matched to a gene: 3. CDR3 amino acids: CASSSGTGGAGELFF. CDR3 in DNA: TGTGCCAGCAGCTCCGGGACAGGGGGCGCCGGGGAGCTGTTTTTT.

This chain links TRBV30 with TRBJ2-3; TRBD2 is a possible D gene (7 bases). Trimming left V 5 bases short and J 3 bases short, with 21 bases between. CDR1 and CDR2 (germline): GTSNPN, SVGIG (reference sequence). There are 16 residues in the CDR3. CDR3 sequence reads: CAWAPRGEGLTDTQYF. CDR3 DNA sequence: TGTGCCTGGGCCCCTAGGGGGGAGGGGTTGACAGATACGCAGTATTTT. The full variable domain, rest sourced from reference TRBV30 and TRBJ2-3, is SQTIHQWPATLVQPVGSPLSLECTVEGTSNPNLYWYRQAAGRGLQLLFYSVGIGQISSEVPQNLSASRPQDRQFILSSKKLLLSDSGFYLCAWAPRGEGLTDTQYFGPGTRLTVL.

The chain has TRBV7-9 and TRBJ2-2; 12 bases are shared with TRBD1. Germline V gene sequence: CDR1 SEHNR, CDR2 FQNEAQ (reference sequence). Trimming cost V 6 bases and J 6 bases; bases outside gene matches: 8. The CDR3 consists of 16 residues. The CDR3 sequence is CASRRPGQGAPGELFF. The DNA for the CDR3 is TGTGCCAGCAGACGACCGGGACAGGGGGCACCCGGGGAGCTGTTTTTT.

This clone was detected a few times. V gene TRBV11-2 combines with J gene TRBJ1-1; 7 bases align to TRBD1. The germline V gene encodes CDR1 SGHAT and CDR2 FQNNGV. The CDR3 spans 16 residues. J lost 10 bases, V lost 6 bases, and 20 bases had no gene match. The CDR3 sequence: CASSLGRGRGKVPAFF. The CDR3 bases are TGTGCCAGCAGTCTAGGTAGGGGGCGCGGGAAGGTTCCAGCTTTCTTT.

The chain is built from TRBV6-4 and TRBJ2-5; no reliable D call. The CDR3 is 14 amino acids. The V gene lost 0 bases and the J gene lost 5 bases, with 10 bases spanning the gap. Germline lookup yields CDR1 MRHNA and CDR2 SNTAGT. CDR3 nucleotides: TGTGCCAGCAGTGACTCAAGGGTCGGTGAGACCCAGTACTTC. It is translated as CASSDSRVGETQYF.

This chain uses TRBV29-1 with TRBJ1-3; D ambiguous. The V gene lost 7 bases and the J gene lost 0 bases, with 13 bases spanning the gap. CDR3 size: 14 residues. The germline CDR1 and CDR2 sequences are SQVTM and ANQGSEA. CDR3 in DNA: TGCAGCGCGATCTGGAGAAGCTCTGGAAACACCATATATTTT. Residues: CSAIWRSSGNTIYF. Variable domain in full (rest from reference TRBV29-1 and TRBJ1-3): SAVISQKPSRDICQRGTSLTIQCQVDSQVTMMFWYRQQPGQSLTLIATANQGSEATYESGFVIDKFPISRPNLTFSTLTVSNMSPEDSSIYLCSAIWRSSGNTIYFGEGSWLTVV.

V is TRBV7-2 and J is TRBJ2-2; 9 bases are shared with TRBD2. The CDR3 covers 17 residues. V was clipped by 2 bases and J by 0 bases; unmatched bases: 4. Germline assignment: CDR1 SGHTA and CDR2 FQGNSA. CDR3 DNA sequence: TGTGCCAGCAGCTTAACCGCTAGCGGGGCGAACACCGGGGAGCTGTTTTTT. Residues: CASSLTASGANTGELFF.

The genes are TRBV18 and TRBJ2-7, with D uncertain. The length of the CDR3 is 14 residues. Trimming cost V 6 bases and J 3 bases, with 15 bases left between them. Germline V gives CDR1 KGHSH, CDR2 LQKENI. CDR3 DNA: TGTGCCAGCTCTCCCTCCGAGGCCTTCTACGAGCAGTACTTC. This sequence encodes CASSPSEAFYEQYF.

This chain connects TRBV7-9 to TRBJ1-5; D perhaps matches TRBD1 (5 bases). Germline assignment: CDR1 SEHNR and CDR2 FQNEAQ (reference sequence). CDR3 length equals 14 residues. V gave up 0 bases and J gave up 7 bases, with 10 bases separating them. The CDR3 DNA sequence: TGTGCCAGCAGCTTAGCTTCTGGGGGACAGCCCCAGCATTTT. This sequence encodes CASSLASGGQPQHF.

The CDR3 is CAGTPFPCGGPLDTQYF. The CDR3 coding sequence is TGTGCCGGCACCCCCTTCCCTTGCGGGGGGCCGCTAGATACGCAGTATTTT. The V and J genes are TRBV6-4 and TRBJ2-3, with 8 bases lining up with TRBD2. V dropped 11 bases and J dropped 5; count of bases not matched to a gene: 21. Germline V gives CDR1 MRHNA, CDR2 SNTAGT. The CDR3 loop spans 17 amino acids.

V gene TRBV18 combines with J gene TRBJ1-5; no reliable D call. Germline CDR1 and CDR2: KGHSH and LQKENI. This CDR3 is 13 amino acids long. V dropped 5 bases and J dropped 4 bases, with 9 bases sitting between them. CDR3 loop: CASSSTANQPQHF. CDR3 nucleotide sequence: TGTGCCAGCTCATCGACTGCTAATCAGCCCCAGCATTTT.

In nucleotides, the CDR3 is TGTGCCAGCAGCTTCCCTAGGGGACAGTTTCGTAGTTCCTCCGGGGAGCTGTTTTTT. Protein sequence: CASSFPRGQFRSSSGELFF. The chain employs TRBV7-6 and TRBJ2-2, with 7 bases identical to TRBD1. The length of the CDR3 is 19 residues. V was pared by 3 bases and J by 6 bases, with 19 bases of the junction left unmatched. Germline CDR1 reads SGHVS; CDR2 reads FNYEAQ.

The chain carries TRBV4-3 and TRBJ1-1, with unresolved D. CDR1 LGHNA and CDR2 YSLEER come from the germline V gene. Trimming cost V 0 bases and J 3 bases, with 5 bases left between them. CDR3 length: 13 amino acids. CDR3 sequence (DNA): TGCGCCAGCAGCCAAGATACCTACACTGAAGCTTTCTTT. Residues: CASSQDTYTEAFF.

This clone occurred once. The rearrangement joins TRBV10-2 to TRBJ2-3; D is unclear. CDR1 WSHSY and CDR2 SAAADI come from the germline V gene. The CDR3 runs to 13 residues. Trimming shortened V by 4 bases and J by 2 bases, and 7 bases separated the two germline ends. CDR3 DNA: TGCGCCAGCAGTGGATCAGACACAGATACGCAGTATTTT. This sequence encodes CASSGSDTDTQYF.

CDR3 sequence reads: CASSVTDFGSPLHF. The CDR3, as DNA: TGTGCCAGCAGCGTAACGGACTTTGGCTCACCCCTCCACTTT. V gene TRBV9 combines with J gene TRBJ1-6; the D is unclear. The CDR3 runs to 14 residues. Trimming stripped 1 base from V and 10 bases from J, with 12 bases between. Germline V gene sequence: CDR1 SGDLS, CDR2 YYNGEE.

As DNA, the CDR3 is TGCGCCAGCAGCCAAGACAGGGGGCCTCAGCCCCAGCATTTT. Amino acid sequence: CASSQDRGPQPQHF. This rearrangement joins TRBV4-1 to TRBJ1-5, with 8 bases lining up with TRBD1. The junction had 1 base not matched to a gene; V was cut back by 0 bases and J by 6 bases. Germline-derived CDR1 and CDR2 are MGHRA and YSYEKL. This CDR3 has 14 amino acids.

The chain uses TRBV6-5 and TRBJ2-7; possible D gene TRBD1, 6 bases. The CDR3 loop spans 12 amino acids. V gave up 5 bases and J gave up 1 base, with 6 bases separating them. The germline V gene encodes CDR1 MNHEY and CDR2 SVGAGI. CDR3 nucleotides: TGTGCCAGCAGTACAGGGTCCTACGAGCAGTACTTC. Residues: CASSTGSYEQYF.

The rearrangement joins TRBV10-3 to TRBJ2-7, with 8 positions matching TRBD1. With V trimmed by 6 bases and J by 2 bases, 6 bases remained unmatched. Looked up from germline, CDR1 is ENHRY and CDR2 is SYGVKD. CDR3 length: 14 residues. DNA of the CDR3: TGTGCCATCAGGGGGACAGGAACCACCTACGAGCAGTACTTC. This sequence encodes CAIRGTGTTYEQYF.

The chain carries TRBV5-4 and TRBJ2-7; D possibly corresponds to TRBD1 (6 bases). Germline CDR1 SGHNT, CDR2 YYREEE (reference sequence). The CDR3 runs 16 residues. Trimming removed 1 base at V and 4 bases at J, with 18 bases between. For the CDR3, the DNA is TGTGCCAGCAGCTTGTCTCTCTTTGGGGGCAGATACGAGCAGTACTTC. Its translation is CASSLSLFGGRYEQYF.

The V gene is TRBV28, the J gene TRBJ2-5, with 7 bases matching TRBD2. V dropped 8 bases and J dropped 0; count of bases not matched to a gene: 6. This CDR3 is 14 amino acids long. CDR1 and CDR2 (germline): MDHEN, SYDVKM. The chain's CDR3 is CASGTISYQETQYF. The CDR3 region has the DNA TGTGCCAGCGGGACTATCTCGTACCAAGAGACCCAGTACTTC.

The chain employs TRBV6-6 and TRBJ2-1; possibly TRBD1 for D (6 bases). The CDR3 runs to 16 residues. The V end was cut by 6 bases, the J end by 3 bases, with 18 bases between. The germline CDR1 and CDR2 sequences are MNHNY and SVGAGI (reference sequence). The CDR3 reads CASRRSSGQNYNEQFF. CDR3 nucleotide sequence: TGTGCCAGCAGGCGATCCTCGGGACAAAACTACAATGAGCAGTTCTTC.

The V call is TRBV7-3, the J call TRBJ2-3; 12 positions agree with TRBD2. Germline values: CDR1 SGHTA, CDR2 FQGTGA. This CDR3 region has 17 residues. Trimming removed 5 bases from V and 3 bases from J; junction bases left unmatched: 9. The CDR3 bases are TGTGCCAGCAGCCCGGGGACTAGCGGGCTGGGGACAGATACGCAGTATTTT. This translates into CASSPGTSGLGTDTQYF. Full variable domain (rest looked up from reference TRBV7-3 and TRBJ2-3): GAGVSQTPSNKVTEKGKYVELRCDPISGHTALYWYRQSLGQGPEFLIYFQGTGAADDSGLPNDRFFAVRPEGSVSTLKIQRTERGDSAVYLCASSPGTSGLGTDTQYFGPGTRLTVL.

A remark on this clone: At one end the junction does not follow the germline gene, possibly because of a read error. This rearrangement joins TRBV5-5 to TRBJ1-6; D uncertain. The CDR3 spans 18 residues. Germline loops: CDR1 SGHKS, CDR2 YYEKEE (reference sequence). Here the CDR3 reads CASSLAVPTGSYNSPLHF. The CDR3 nucleotides are TGTGCCAGCAGTTTGGCGGTACCTACGGGCTCCTATAATTCACCCCTCCACTTT.

J is TRBJ2-1 and V is TRBV14; D not resolved. V was pared by 1 base and J by 9 bases, with 19 bases between. The germline gives CDR1 SGHDN, CDR2 FVKESK. The CDR3 is 16 residues long. The CDR3 DNA reads as TGTGCCAGCAGCCAAGGGATCCGGGCGCTAGATATTGAGCAGTTCTTC. This encodes CASSQGIRALDIEQFF.

This clone appeared once. The genes are TRBV5-1 and TRBJ2-7, with D possibly called TRBD1 or TRBD2 (5 bases each). CDR1 and CDR2 (germline): SGHRS, YFSETQ. The CDR3 totals 18 residues. Trimming shortened V by 4 bases and J by 2 bases, and 25 bases separated the two germline ends. The CDR3 DNA sequence: TGCGCCAGCAGCCCTCTAAGAACGGGACCATCAACCACCTACGAGCAGTACTTC. Translating it yields CASSPLRTGPSTTYEQYF.